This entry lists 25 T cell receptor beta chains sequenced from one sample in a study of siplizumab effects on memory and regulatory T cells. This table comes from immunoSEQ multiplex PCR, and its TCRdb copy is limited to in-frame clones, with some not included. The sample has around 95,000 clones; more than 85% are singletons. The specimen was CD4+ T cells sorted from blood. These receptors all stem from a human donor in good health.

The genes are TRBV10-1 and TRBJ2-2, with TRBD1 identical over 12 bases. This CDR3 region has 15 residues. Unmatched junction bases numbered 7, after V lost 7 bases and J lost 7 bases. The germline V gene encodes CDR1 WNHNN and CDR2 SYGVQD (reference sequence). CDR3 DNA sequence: TGCGCCAGCACCTGGGACAGGGGGCGCGACGGGGAGCTGTTTTTT. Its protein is CASTWDRGRDGELFF.

CDR3 protein: CASSLMFSGQGATNTGELFF. The CDR3 DNA follows: TGTGCCAGCAGCTTGATGTTTTCGGGACAGGGGGCAACGAACACCGGGGAGCTGTTTTTT. V is TRBV7-3 and J is TRBJ2-2; 12 bases are a match to TRBD1. With V trimmed by 3 bases and J by 0 bases, 11 bases remained unmatched. In germline, CDR1 is SGHTA, CDR2 FQGTGA. The CDR3 runs to 20 residues.

CDR3 coding DNA: TGTGCCAGCAGCGTAGCCCCCTCGGGGGGCTACACCTTC. Translation gives CASSVAPSGGYTF. The chain combines TRBV9 with TRBJ1-2; D is unresolved. CDR3 length equals 13 residues. Trimming shortened V by 0 bases and J by 8 bases, and 11 bases separated the two germline ends. CDR1 is SGDLS and CDR2 is YYNGEE in the germline V gene.

The CDR3 region is CASSEGYRGLSNQPQHF. The DNA of the CDR3 is TGTGCCAGCAGTGAAGGATACAGGGGACTTAGCAATCAGCCCCAGCATTTT. The V call is TRBV2, the J call TRBJ1-5; TRBD1 agrees at 7 bases. The CDR3 spans 17 residues. CDR1 SNHLY and CDR2 FYNNEI come from the germline V gene. V was clipped by 1 base and J by 0 bases; unmatched bases: 6.

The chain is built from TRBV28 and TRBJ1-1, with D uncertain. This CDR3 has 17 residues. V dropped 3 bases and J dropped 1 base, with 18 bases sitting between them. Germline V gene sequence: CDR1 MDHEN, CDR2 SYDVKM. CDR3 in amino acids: CASSFLGFVFSNTEAFF. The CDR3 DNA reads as TGTGCCAGCAGTTTTTTAGGGTTCGTGTTTTCGAACACTGAAGCTTTCTTT.

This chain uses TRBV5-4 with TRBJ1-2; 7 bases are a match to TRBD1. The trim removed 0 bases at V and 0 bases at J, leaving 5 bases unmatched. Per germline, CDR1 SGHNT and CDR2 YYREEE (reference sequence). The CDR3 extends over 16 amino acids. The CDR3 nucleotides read TGTGCCAGCAGCTTGGGGACAGGCCCCACTAACTATGGCTACACCTTC. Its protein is CASSLGTGPTNYGYTF.

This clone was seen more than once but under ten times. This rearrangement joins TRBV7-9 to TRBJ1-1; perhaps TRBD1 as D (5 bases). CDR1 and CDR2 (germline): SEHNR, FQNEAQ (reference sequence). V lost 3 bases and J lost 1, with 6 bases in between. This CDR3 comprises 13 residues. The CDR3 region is CASSLDTNTEAFF. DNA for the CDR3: TGTGCCAGCAGCTTGGACACGAACACTGAAGCTTTCTTT.

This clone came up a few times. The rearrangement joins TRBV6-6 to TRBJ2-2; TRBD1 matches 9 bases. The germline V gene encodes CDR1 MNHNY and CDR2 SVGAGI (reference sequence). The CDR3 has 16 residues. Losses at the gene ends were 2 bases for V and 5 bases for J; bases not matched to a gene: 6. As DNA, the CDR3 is TGTGCCAGCAGTTACACACAGGGGGCGGCAACCGGGGAGCTGTTTTTT. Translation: CASSYTQGAATGELFF.

This CDR3 is CASSLGGTLNTEAFF. As DNA, the CDR3 is TGTGCCAGCAGCTTAGGGGGGACACTGAACACTGAAGCTTTCTTT. This chain links TRBV7-9 with TRBJ1-1; a weak D match, TRBD1 (6 bases). The CDR3 has 15 residues. Germline CDR1 is SEHNR and CDR2 is FQNEAQ (reference sequence). V was cut by 1 base and J by 0 bases, with 9 bases left in between.

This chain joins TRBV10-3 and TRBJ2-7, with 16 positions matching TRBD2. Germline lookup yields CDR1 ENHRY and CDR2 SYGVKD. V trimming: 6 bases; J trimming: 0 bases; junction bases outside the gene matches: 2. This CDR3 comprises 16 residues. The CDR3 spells CAIRGTSGGDSYEQYF. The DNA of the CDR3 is TGTGCCATCAGAGGGACTAGCGGGGGGGACTCCTACGAGCAGTACTTC.

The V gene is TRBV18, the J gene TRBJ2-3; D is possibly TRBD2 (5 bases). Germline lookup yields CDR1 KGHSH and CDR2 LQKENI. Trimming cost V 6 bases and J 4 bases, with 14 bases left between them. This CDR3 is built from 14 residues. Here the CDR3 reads CASSPLSGADTQYF. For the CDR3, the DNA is TGTGCCAGCTCTCCGTTGTCCGGGGCAGATACGCAGTATTTT. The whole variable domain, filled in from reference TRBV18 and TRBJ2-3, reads NAGVMQNPRHLVRRRGQEARLRCSPMKGHSHVYWYRQLPEEGLKFMVYLQKENIIDESGMPKERFSAEFPKEGPSILRIQQVVRGDSAAYFCASSPLSGADTQYFGPGTRLTVL.

The CDR3 coding sequence is TGCGCCAGCACGGCTGCGGGACAGGCTGATTCACCCCTCCACTTT. Amino acid sequence: CASTAAGQADSPLHF. The genes are TRBV5-1 and TRBJ1-6; 8 positions agree with TRBD1. The CDR3 sequence is 15 residues long. Germline V gives CDR1 SGHRS, CDR2 YFSETQ. J lost 8 bases, V lost 6 bases, and 10 bases had no gene match.

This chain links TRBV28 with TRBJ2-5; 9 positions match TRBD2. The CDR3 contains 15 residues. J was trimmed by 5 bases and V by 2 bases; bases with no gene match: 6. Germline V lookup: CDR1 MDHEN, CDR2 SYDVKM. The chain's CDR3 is CASSLGLASRETQYF. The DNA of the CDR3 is TGTGCCAGCAGTTTAGGACTAGCGAGCCGGGAGACCCAGTACTTC.

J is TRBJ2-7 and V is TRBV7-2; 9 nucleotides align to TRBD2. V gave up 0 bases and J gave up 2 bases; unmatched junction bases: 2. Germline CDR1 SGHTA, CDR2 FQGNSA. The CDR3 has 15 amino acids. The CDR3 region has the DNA TGTGCCAGCAGCTTAGCGGCGGGGGGGCCCTACGAGCAGTACTTC. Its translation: CASSLAAGGPYEQYF.

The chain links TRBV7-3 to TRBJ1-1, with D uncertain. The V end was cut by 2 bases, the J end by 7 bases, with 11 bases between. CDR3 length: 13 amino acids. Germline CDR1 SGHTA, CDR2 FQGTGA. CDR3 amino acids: CASSLSPGIEAFF. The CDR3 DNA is TGTGCCAGCAGCTTATCCCCAGGCATTGAAGCTTTCTTT.

The CDR3 loop reads CASSVNEQFF. DNA of the CDR3: TGTGCCAGCAGTGTAAATGAGCAGTTCTTC. V usage is TRBV2 and J usage is TRBJ2-1; D gene ambiguous. Germline assignment: CDR1 SNHLY and CDR2 FYNNEI. V was trimmed by 4 bases and J by 7 bases, leaving 2 bases between them. This CDR3 spans 10 amino acids.

The CDR3 DNA reads as TGTGCCAGCAGCTTAACCCCATCCAGCAATGAGCAGTTCTTC. Translated, it gives CASSLTPSSNEQFF. The gene calls are TRBV7-3 and TRBJ2-1; D gene unclear. Germline V lookup: CDR1 SGHTA, CDR2 FQGTGA. Trimming removed 0 bases at V and 6 bases at J, with 9 bases between. CDR3 length: 14 residues. The variable domain in full, completed from reference TRBV7-3 and TRBJ2-1, reads GAGVSQTPSNKVTEKGKYVELRCDPISGHTALYWYRQSLGQGPEFLIYFQGTGAADDSGLPNDRFFAVRPEGSVSTLKIQRTERGDSAVYLCASSLTPSSNEQFFGPGTRLTVL.

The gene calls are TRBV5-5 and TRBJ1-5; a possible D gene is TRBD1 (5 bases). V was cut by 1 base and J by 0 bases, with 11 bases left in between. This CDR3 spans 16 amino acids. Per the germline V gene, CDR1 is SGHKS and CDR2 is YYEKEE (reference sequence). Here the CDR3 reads CASSLIWDVSNQPQHF. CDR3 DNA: TGTGCCAGCAGCTTGATCTGGGACGTTAGCAATCAGCCCCAGCATTTT.

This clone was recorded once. The CDR3 region is CASSPMTSGGTRGTDTQYF. CDR3 coding DNA: TGTGCCAGCTCACCAATGACTAGCGGGGGAACTAGGGGCACAGATACGCAGTATTTT. The chain joins TRBV18 to TRBJ2-3, with 12 bases fitting TRBD2. V dropped 2 bases and J dropped 1; count of bases not matched to a gene: 10. This CDR3 region has 19 residues. Per the germline V gene, CDR1 is KGHSH and CDR2 is LQKENI.

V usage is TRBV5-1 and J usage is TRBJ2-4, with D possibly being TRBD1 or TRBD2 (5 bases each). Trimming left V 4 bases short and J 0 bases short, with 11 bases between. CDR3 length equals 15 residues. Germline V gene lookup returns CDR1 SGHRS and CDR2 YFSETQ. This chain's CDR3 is CASSPGTQAKNIQYF. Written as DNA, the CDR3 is TGCGCCAGCAGCCCAGGGACCCAAGCCAAAAACATTCAGTACTTC.

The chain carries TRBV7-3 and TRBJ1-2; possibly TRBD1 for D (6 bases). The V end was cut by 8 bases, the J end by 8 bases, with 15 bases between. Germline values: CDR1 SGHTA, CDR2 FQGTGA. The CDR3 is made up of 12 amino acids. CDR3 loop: CASGQGGLGYTF. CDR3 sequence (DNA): TGTGCCAGCGGGCAAGGGGGGCTCGGCTACACCTTC. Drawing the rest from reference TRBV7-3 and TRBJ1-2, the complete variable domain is GAGVSQTPSNKVTEKGKYVELRCDPISGHTALYWYRQSLGQGPEFLIYFQGTGAADDSGLPNDRFFAVRPEGSVSTLKIQRTERGDSAVYLCASGQGGLGYTFGSGTRLTVV.

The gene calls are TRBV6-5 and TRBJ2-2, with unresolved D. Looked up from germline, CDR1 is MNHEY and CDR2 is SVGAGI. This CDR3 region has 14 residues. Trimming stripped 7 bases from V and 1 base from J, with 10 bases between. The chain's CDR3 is CASKVGLNTGELFF. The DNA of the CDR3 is TGTGCCAGCAAGGTCGGCTTGAACACCGGGGAGCTGTTTTTT.

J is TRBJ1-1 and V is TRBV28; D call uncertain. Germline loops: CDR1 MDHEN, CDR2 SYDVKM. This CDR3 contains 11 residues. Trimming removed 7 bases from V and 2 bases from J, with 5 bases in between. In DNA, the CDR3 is TGTGCCAGCACTACTAACACTGAAGCTTTCTTT. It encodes CASTTNTEAFF.

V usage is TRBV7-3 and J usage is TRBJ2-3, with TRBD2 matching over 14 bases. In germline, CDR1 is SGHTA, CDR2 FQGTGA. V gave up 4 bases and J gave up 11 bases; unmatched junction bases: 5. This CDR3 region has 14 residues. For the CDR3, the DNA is TGTGCCAGCAGCTCCGGGACTAGCGGGGGTAAGCAGTATTTT. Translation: CASSSGTSGGKQYF.

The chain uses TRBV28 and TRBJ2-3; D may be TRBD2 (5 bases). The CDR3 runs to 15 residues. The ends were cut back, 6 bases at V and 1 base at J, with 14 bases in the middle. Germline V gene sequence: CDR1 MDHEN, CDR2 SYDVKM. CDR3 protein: CASSPDYQRTDTQYF. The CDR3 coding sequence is TGTGCCAGCAGCCCCGACTACCAACGCACAGATACGCAGTATTTT.